This is a list of T cell receptor beta chains from one sample in a study of blood T cell repertoires in COVID-19. This table comes from immunoSEQ multiplex PCR, and its TCRdb copy is limited to in-frame clones, with some not included. Of about 120,000 clones in the sample, 80% to 85% were seen once. The sequenced sample consisted of peripheral blood. All receptors come from a man aged 70 or older with acute or convalescent COVID-19. CDR3s include the opening cysteine and the closing phenylalanine or tryptophan. Fields, in order: J gene, D gene, clone size, V gene, CDR3 DNA, CDR3 protein. The D gene is left open where the match is weak. Size is omitted from some rows. Given values are once, few, many or a class for expanded clones.

TRBJ1-1	TRBD1	-	TRBV2	TGTGCCAGCAGAGGACAGGCCGGGCTCACTGAAGCTTTCTTT	CASRGQAGLTEAFF
TRBJ2-7	TRBD1	-	TRBV18	TGTGCCAGCTCACCTAGGGACAGCTCCTACGAGCAGTACTTC	CASSPRDSSYEQYF
TRBJ2-5	TRBD1	-	TRBV5-6	TGTGCCAGCAGCTTGGCCGGGACAGCAACACAAGAGACCCAGTACTTC	CASSLAGTATQETQYF
TRBJ2-7	TRBD1	-	TRBV5-1	TGCGCCAGCAGTGTGGGACAGGGGACCCACGAGCAGTACTTC	CASSVGQGTHEQYF
TRBJ2-7	TRBD1	few	TRBV5-1	TGCGCCAGCAGCTTGGTCCCGGGACAGCAGTACGAGCAGTACTTC	CASSLVPGQQYEQYF
TRBJ1-2	TRBD1	-	TRBV30	TGTGCCTGGAGCGACCCGGGACAGGGCAACTATGGCTACACCTTC	CAWSDPGQGNYGYTF
TRBJ2-2	TRBD2	-	TRBV20-1	TGCAGTGCTAGTGGCCTTCGCGGGGGGGCAAACACCGGGGAGCTGTTTTTT	CSASGLRGGANTGELFF
TRBJ1-3	-	-	TRBV2	TGTGCCAGCACAGGTTTCTCTGGAAACACCATATATTTT	CASTGFSGNTIYF
TRBJ2-7	-	-	TRBV5-1	TGCGCCAGCAGCTTGGATCCGGGGAGCTCCTACGAGCAGTACTTC	CASSLDPGSSYEQYF
TRBJ1-4	TRBD1	-	TRBV6-1	TGTGCCAGCAGTGAGCAGGGGGCGGTAGATGAAAAACTGTTTTTT	CASSEQGAVDEKLFF
TRBJ2-1	-	-	TRBV6-5	TGTGCCAGCAGTCTATTACATCGGTCCAAAGGCGGGTTCTTC	CASSLLHRSKGGFF
TRBJ1-1	-	-	TRBV2	TGTGCCAGCAGTGTACAGGTTGAAGCTTTCTTT	CASSVQVEAFF
TRBJ1-4	-	-	TRBV15	TGTGCCACCAGCAGGCCGACAGTAGCTAATGAAAAACTGTTTTTT	CATSRPTVANEKLFF
TRBJ2-1	TRBD2	-	TRBV9	TGTGCCAGCAGCGTAGAGGGACTAGCAGCACGATACAATGAGCAGTTCTTC	CASSVEGLAARYNEQFF
TRBJ2-1	TRBD2	-	TRBV3-1/TRBV3-2	TGTGCCAGCAGCTTCCGACTAGCGGGGGAATGGGAGCAGTTCTTC	CASSFRLAGEWEQFF
TRBJ2-3	-	-	TRBV28	TGTGCCAGCAGTTACTACAGGGATACGCAGTATTTT	CASSYYRDTQYF
TRBJ1-3	-	-	TRBV4-1	TGCGCCAGCAGCCGGAGTCTACTGGACATCTCTGGAAACACCATATATTTT	CASSRSLLDISGNTIYF
TRBJ2-1	-	-	TRBV24-1	TGTGCCACCTCCCGTAGCAATGAGCAGTTCTTC	CATSRSNEQFF
TRBJ2-3	-	-	TRBV4-1	TGCGCCAGCAGCCAAGATGGGGGGGCTAGCACAGATACGCAGTATTTT	CASSQDGGASTDTQYF
TRBJ1-2	-	-	TRBV6-5	TGTGCCAGCACCCTCGGCGGCCATGGCTACACCTTC	CASTLGGHGYTF
TRBJ1-4	TRBD1	-	TRBV7-9	TGTGCCAGCAGTCGCGCCATTAACAGGGGAGCTAATGAAAAACTGTTTTTT	CASSRAINRGANEKLFF
TRBJ1-1	-	-	TRBV3-1/TRBV3-2	TGTGCCAGCAGCCAGAACAAGAACACTGAAGCTTTCTTT	CASSQNKNTEAFF
TRBJ2-7	TRBD2	-	TRBV3-1/TRBV3-2	TGTGCCAGCACTTCCAGTCGGAGCGGGGGGGGAAACGAGCAGTACTTC	CASTSSRSGGGNEQYF
TRBJ2-5	TRBD2	-	TRBV9	TGTGCCAGCAGCGTCAGGGGCGGGAGGGGGGAGACCCAGTACTTC	CASSVRGGRGETQYF
TRBJ1-1	TRBD1	-	TRBV24-1	TGTGCCACCAGTGACTCCAAACAGGGGCCCCGGGGCACTGAAGCTTTCTTT	CATSDSKQGPRGTEAFF
TRBJ1-2	-	few	TRBV5-1	TGCGCCAGCAGCCTTGGACAGATCCACTATGGCTACACCTTC	CASSLGQIHYGYTF
TRBJ2-3	TRBD2	once	TRBV27	TGTGCCAGCAGTCGACTAGCGGGAGTAGGAGATACGCAGTATTTT	CASSRLAGVGDTQYF
TRBJ1-5	-	-	TRBV6-5	TGTGCCAGCAGGGAGTCAGGGGGCAATCAGCCCCAGCATTTT	CASRESGGNQPQHF
TRBJ1-2	-	-	TRBV5-1	TGCGCCAGCAGCCTCGGGTCTTTTACAAGTGGCTACACCTTC	CASSLGSFTSGYTF
TRBJ1-2	TRBD1	few	TRBV15	TGTGCCACCAGCAGAACAGACAGGGTCTATGGCTACACCTTC	CATSRTDRVYGYTF
TRBJ1-2	-	-	TRBV29-1	TGCAGCGTTGAAGCCGAGACAACATGGGGCTACACCTTC	CSVEAETTWGYTF
TRBJ1-5	-	-	TRBV7-8	TGTGCCAGCAGCTTAGAGGGGCAGTACCAGCCCCAGCATTTT	CASSLEGQYQPQHF
TRBJ1-5	TRBD1	-	TRBV5-1	TGCGCCAGCAGCTTGGAGGGGGCAGGGAGCAATCAGCCCCAGCATTTT	CASSLEGAGSNQPQHF
TRBJ1-3	-	-	TRBV5-1	TGCGCCAGCTCCCCCCCCTCCGGGTCTGGAAACACCATATATTTT	CASSPPSGSGNTIYF
TRBJ2-1	TRBD2	-	TRBV9	TGTGCCAGCAGCGTAGGAGCGGGGATTTACAATGAGCAGTTCTTC	CASSVGAGIYNEQFF
TRBJ1-4	-	-	TRBV2	TGTGCCACCTCTTCAGGGGCAACTAATGAAAAACTGTTTTTT	CATSSGATNEKLFF
TRBJ1-5	-	few	TRBV2	TGTGCCAGGGCCCAGAGGGGCAATCAGCCCCAGCATTTT	CARAQRGNQPQHF
TRBJ2-2	-	-	TRBV19	TGTGCCAGTAGTAATAGGGGTGAGGTATTGGGGGAGCTGTTTTTT	CASSNRGEVLGELFF
TRBJ2-1	TRBD1	few	TRBV9	TGTGCCAGCAGCATGACTAGTCAGTGGGGGACAGGGGGCGCGGCGTCCTACAATGAGCAGTTCTTC	CASSMTSQWGTGGAASYNEQFF
TRBJ2-1	TRBD1	-	TRBV4-2	TGTGCCAGCAGCCAAGATGACAGGGTAAATGAGCAGTTCTTC	CASSQDDRVNEQFF
TRBJ2-1	TRBD2	few	TRBV5-1	TGCGCCAGCAGCTTGGGTAGCGGGGGGTCTAGGAGCTCCTACAATGAGCAGTTCTTC	CASSLGSGGSRSSYNEQFF
TRBJ2-7	-	-	TRBV11-2	TGTGCCAGCAGCTTAGTATTACAGGACTACGAGCAGTACTTC	CASSLVLQDYEQYF
TRBJ2-7	-	-	TRBV23-1	TGCGCCAGCAGTCCCACGGACACCTACGAGCAGTACTTC	CASSPTDTYEQYF
TRBJ1-5	TRBD1	-	TRBV6-5	TGTGCCAGCAGTCCCGGGACAGGGAGAACTCAGCCCCAGCATTTT	CASSPGTGRTQPQHF
TRBJ2-1	TRBD1	few	TRBV3-1/TRBV3-2	TGTGCCAGCAGCCAAGATCAGAGGGACAGGACCTACAATGAGCAGTTCTTC	CASSQDQRDRTYNEQFF
TRBJ2-2	TRBD1	few	TRBV6-6	TGTGCCAGCAGTTTCGGACAGGGGAGGGCCGGGGAGCTGTTTTTT	CASSFGQGRAGELFF
TRBJ2-7	-	-	TRBV2	TGTGCCAGCAGTGGCAGGCTGGTCTACGAGCAGTACTTC	CASSGRLVYEQYF
TRBJ1-4	-	-	TRBV6-1	TGTGCCAGCAGTGCGGGACTTTTGAGGGCTAATGAAAAACTGTTTTTT	CASSAGLLRANEKLFF
TRBJ1-3	-	once	TRBV6-5	TGTGCCAGCGGGAGGGCCGTCTCTGGAAACACCATATATTTT	CASGRAVSGNTIYF
TRBJ2-2	TRBD1	-	TRBV10-3	TGTGCCATCAGTGAGACGGACAGGGGGCTTACCGGGGAGCTGTTTTTT	CAISETDRGLTGELFF
TRBJ1-1	-	-	TRBV29-1	TGCAGCGTTGGGGATGACAGGCCGAACACTGAAGCTTTCTTT	CSVGDDRPNTEAFF